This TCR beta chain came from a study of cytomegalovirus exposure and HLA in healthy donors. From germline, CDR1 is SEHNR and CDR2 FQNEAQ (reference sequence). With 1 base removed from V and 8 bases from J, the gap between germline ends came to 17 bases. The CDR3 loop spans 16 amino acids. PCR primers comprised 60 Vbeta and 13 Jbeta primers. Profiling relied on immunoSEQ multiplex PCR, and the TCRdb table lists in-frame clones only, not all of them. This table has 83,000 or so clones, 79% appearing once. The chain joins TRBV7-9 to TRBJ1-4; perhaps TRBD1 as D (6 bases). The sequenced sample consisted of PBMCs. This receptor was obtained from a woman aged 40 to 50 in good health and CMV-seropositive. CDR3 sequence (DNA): TGTGCCAGCAGCTTAGGGACAACAGGGAAAACGGAAAAACTGTTTTTT. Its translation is CASSLGTTGKTEKLFF.